The source of this T cell receptor (beta chain) is a study of blood T cell repertoires in COVID-19. TCRdb keeps only in-frame clones here, not all; method: immunoSEQ multiplex PCR. The table has about 150,000 clones, 70% to 90% seen once; the top ten hold about 0.63%. The V segment lost 6 bases and the J segment 1 base; nucleotides outside the gene matches: 4. CDR1 and CDR2 (germline): SGHAT, FQNNGV. This CDR3 contains 14 residues. The sample comprised peripheral blood. This clonotype was sampled from a man aged 55 to 70 with COVID-19, enrolled during active disease. This chain joins TRBV11-2 and TRBJ2-5; TRBD1 matches 8 bases. CDR3 DNA sequence: TGTGCCAGCAGTTTGGGGACAGGCCAAGAGACCCAGTACTTC. Amino acids: CASSLGTGQETQYF.